Listed here are 16 T cell receptor beta chains from one sample, sequenced in a study of T cells in Graves' hyperthyroidism and ophthalmopathy. It was RNA transcripts that yielded the amplified TCR beta CDR3 regions. HTBI primers were the set used in a first-round RT-PCR of the TCR CDR3. TCRdb re-analysed the multiplex PCR reads in MiXCR, keeping a single row per CDR3 protein. The sample includes more than 550,000 distinct CDR3 sequences, 17% seen only once; the top ten take around 15%. What was sequenced was blood. The receptors shown here come from a man between 50 and 59 years old with Graves' hyperthyroidism.

V usage is TRBV6-1 and J usage is TRBJ2-1, with TRBD2 matching 8 bases. Germline V gene sequence: CDR1 MNHNS, CDR2 SASEGT. The CDR3 loop spans 15 amino acids. V trimming: 5 bases; J trimming: 4 bases; junction bases outside the gene matches: 7. The DNA of the CDR3 is TGTGCCAGCAGTCAGACTAGCGCGCTTTACAATGAGCAGTTCTTC. It encodes CASSQTSALYNEQFF.

This clonotype was counted at least ten times. The rearrangement joins TRBV12-5 to TRBJ2-7; 11 bases map to TRBD2. The J segment lost 2 bases and the V segment lost 4 bases, leaving 13 bases of the junction unmatched. This CDR3 spans 18 amino acids. Germline loops: CDR1 LGHNT, CDR2 FRNRAP. DNA of the CDR3: TGTGCTAGTGGTTACAGGGGGATCGGGACTAGCGGACCCTACGAGCAGTACTTC. It encodes CASGYRGIGTSGPYEQYF.

The table lists this clonotype with a few counts. V is TRBV29-1 and J is TRBJ2-1, with D tentatively TRBD2 (5 bases). This CDR3 has 14 amino acids. V was cut by 0 bases and J by 5 bases, with 11 bases left in between. Germline V gene lookup returns CDR1 SQVTM and CDR2 ANQGSEA. The CDR3 loop reads CSVEDPGLNNEQFF. The DNA for the CDR3 is TGCAGCGTTGAAGATCCAGGACTGAACAATGAGCAGTTCTTC.

The chain uses TRBV6-5 and TRBJ2-5, with D maybe TRBD2 (5 bases). This CDR3 spans 14 amino acids. Trimming cost V 2 bases and J 0 bases, with 7 bases left between them. In germline, CDR1 is MNHEY, CDR2 SVGAGI. CDR3 loop: CASSYPGNQETQYF. The DNA for the CDR3 is TGTGCCAGCAGTTACCCGGGAAACCAAGAGACCCAGTACTTC.

This clonotype showed up many times. The rearrangement uses TRBV12-3 or TRBV12-4 and TRBJ1-5, with 8 bases that match TRBD1. The V segment lost 3 bases and the J segment 0 bases; nucleotides outside the gene matches: 13. The CDR3 runs to 19 residues. The CDR3: CASSFGLGRGRSSNQPQHF. The CDR3 bases are TGTGCCAGCAGTTTTGGCTTGGGCAGGGGGCGTAGTAGCAATCAGCCCCAGCATTTT.

The gene calls are TRBV11-2 and TRBJ2-7; perhaps TRBD2 as D (5 bases). Germline V gene lookup returns CDR1 SGHAT and CDR2 FQNNGV. The CDR3 is 16 amino acids. Trimming left V 1 base short and J 6 bases short, with 19 bases between. In DNA form, the CDR3 reads TGTGCCAGCAGCTTAGTGGCATTCCAGGACCGGGGCGAGCAGTACTTC. This gives the protein CASSLVAFQDRGEQYF.

About this clonotype: A much more abundant neighbour one base away suggests this may be a read error. The chain carries TRBV12-3 or TRBV12-4 and TRBJ2-5, with D possibly matching TRBD2 (7 bases). V shed 7 bases and J shed 4 bases, with 13 bases lying between them. The CDR3 runs to 13 residues. The CDR3 loop reads CASTPRGGETQYF. The CDR3 region has the DNA TGTGCCAGCACCCCAAGGGGGGGAGAGACCCAGTACTTC.

This clonotype has just a few counts. The chain combines TRBV4-1 with TRBJ1-6; perhaps TRBD1 as D (6 bases). CDR3 size: 14 residues. The germline V gene has CDR1 MGHRA and CDR2 YSYEKL. Trimming pared 5 bases from V and 10 bases from J, leaving 15 bases between. The CDR3 bases are TGCGCCAGCAGCAGGGGGACGTCCGAATCACCCCTCCACTTT. As protein: CASSRGTSESPLHF.

The CDR3 spells CASSSFTGELFF. The CDR3 DNA reads as TGTGCCAGCAGTTCATTCACCGGGGAGCTGTTTTTT. This chain joins TRBV28 and TRBJ2-2; no definite D call. The germline CDR1 and CDR2 sequences are MDHEN and SYDVKM. The CDR3 contains 12 residues. With 4 bases removed from V and 4 bases from J, the gap between germline ends came to 4 bases.

The rearrangement links TRBV25-1 to TRBJ1-5; D is ambiguous. The CDR3 is 13 amino acids. V dropped 4 bases and J dropped 5 bases, with 9 bases sitting between them. Germline CDR1 reads MGHDK; CDR2 reads SYGVNS. The CDR3 is CASSGSGYQPQHF. The CDR3 nucleotides read TGTGCCAGCAGTGGGTCCGGATATCAGCCCCAGCATTTT.

This clonotype has at least ten counts. This chain joins TRBV10-3 and TRBJ1-6; TRBD1 might be the D (5 bases). CDR1 and CDR2 (germline): ENHRY, SYGVKD. CDR3 length: 15 residues. The V end was cut by 3 bases, the J end by 7 bases, with 13 bases between. The chain's CDR3 is CAISDRQGPNSPLHF. As DNA, the CDR3 is TGTGCCATCAGTGATAGGCAGGGCCCCAATTCACCCCTCCACTTT.

Ten or more counts support this clonotype. This chain uses TRBV2 with TRBJ2-7; 11 bases match TRBD2. The CDR3 runs to 15 residues. Germline CDR1 is SNHLY and CDR2 is FYNNEI. V lost 6 bases and J lost 3; bases outside the gene matches: 7. The DNA for the CDR3 is TGTGCCAGCAGCACAATAGGGACTAGCGGCTACGAGCAGTACTTC. This gives the protein CASSTIGTSGYEQYF. Drawing the rest from reference TRBV2 and TRBJ2-7, the complete variable domain is EPEVTQTPSHQVTQMGQEVILRCVPISNHLYFYWYRQILGQKVEFLVSFYNNEISEKSEIFDDQFSVERPDGSNFTLKIRSTKLEDSAMYFCASSTIGTSGYEQYFGPGTRLTVT.

This clonotype was seen a handful of times. The V call is TRBV7-8, the J call TRBJ2-7; 10 bases agree with TRBD2. V dropped 3 bases and J dropped 5; count of bases not matched to a gene: 1. CDR3 length equals 13 residues. Germline values: CDR1 SGHVS, CDR2 FQNEAQ. The CDR3 spells CASSFLAGDEQYF. The CDR3 DNA sequence: TGTGCCAGCAGCTTTCTAGCGGGAGACGAGCAGTACTTC.

The chain couples TRBV3-1 to TRBJ1-1; D is ambiguous. Trimming took off 0 bases at V and 0 bases at J, with 14 bases between the two ends. Germline V lookup: CDR1 LGHDT, CDR2 YNNKEL (reference sequence). The CDR3 has 17 residues. Here the CDR3 reads CASSQEGWGSLNTEAFF. In DNA, the CDR3 is TGTGCCAGCAGCCAAGAGGGGTGGGGATCTTTGAACACTGAAGCTTTCTTT.

In this sample, this clonotype turned up a few times. In DNA form, the CDR3 reads TGTGCCAGCAGTTTGGCGACAGGTTGGGCGAATGAGCAGTTCTTC. It encodes CASSLATGWANEQFF. The V and J genes are TRBV28 and TRBJ2-1, with a tentative D call TRBD1 (6 bases). V shed 3 bases and J shed 7 bases, with 16 bases lying between them. This CDR3 is built from 15 residues. The germline V gene has CDR1 MDHEN and CDR2 SYDVKM.

The chain uses TRBV20-1 and TRBJ2-1; TRBD2 agrees at 10 bases. CDR3 length: 15 residues. After removal of 2 bases from V and 4 bases from J, the junction contained 5 bases not matched to a gene. The germline CDR1 and CDR2 sequences are DFQATT and SNEGSKA (reference sequence). CDR3 sequence (DNA): TGCAGTGCTAGACAGACTAGCGGGTCTTACAATGAGCAGTTCTTC. Its translation: CSARQTSGSYNEQFF.